Detailed here is one TCR beta chain. Its antigen is unidentified. This specimen comes from a study of T cell responses to AZD1222 COVID-19 vaccine. The study's findings and limits: The study reported that nearly half of spike-specific TCRs target unmutated variant regions. All repertoire sampling was performed exclusively after the peak T cell response. Clonal diversity was possibly underestimated, and white British individuals and females predominated among donors.

The ends were cut back, 8 bases at V and 0 bases at J, with 10 bases in the middle. The V gene's germline CDR1 is KGHSH and CDR2 LQKENI. There are 14 residues in the CDR3. Sequencing used immunoSEQ multiplex PCR; TCRdb keeps in-frame clones, though not all of them. This sample yields about 140,000 clones, of which roughly 92% are seen a single time; approximately 5.4% belongs to the top ten. Source: peripheral blood, taken on day 0 of AZD1222 vaccination. V is TRBV18 and J is TRBJ1-4, with D hard to call. This receptor was taken from an adult in good health. The CDR3 coding sequence is TGTGCCAGCACACGAGGTGCAACTAATGAAAAACTGTTTTTT. The encoded protein is CASTRGATNEKLFF.